Listed here are 25 T cell receptor beta chains from one sample, sequenced in a study of blood T cell repertoires in COVID-19. Sequenced by immunoSEQ multiplex PCR; TCRdb stores in-frame clones only, minus some. This repertoire shows roughly 140,000 clones, roughly 90% found once; its top ten account for about 4%. The sample comprised peripheral blood. The receptor set was obtained from a woman between 55 and 75 years old with active or convalescent COVID-19.

This clone was recorded only once. V usage is TRBV6-2 or TRBV6-3 and J usage is TRBJ2-7, with a weak D call TRBD1 (6 bases). With 4 bases removed from V and 2 bases from J, the gap between germline ends came to 12 bases. This CDR3 is 14 amino acids long. CDR1 is MNHEY, CDR2 SVGEGT, per germline. CDR3 amino acids: CASSSQGMPYEQYF. Written as DNA, the CDR3 is TGTGCCAGCAGTTCTCAGGGGATGCCCTACGAGCAGTACTTC.

V and J are TRBV6-2 or TRBV6-3 and TRBJ1-2, with 10 positions matching TRBD1. CDR3 length: 14 residues. V gave up 6 bases and J gave up 4 bases; unmatched junction bases: 5. In germline, CDR1 is MNHEY, CDR2 SVGEGT. CDR3 amino acids: CASSSRQGAYGYTF. CDR3 nucleotide sequence: TGTGCCAGCAGCTCCCGACAGGGGGCCTATGGCTACACCTTC.

This clone showed up just once. V and J are TRBV2 and TRBJ2-3; the match to TRBD1 covers 9 bases. Trimming cost V 4 bases and J 1 base; bases outside gene matches: 0. Germline-derived CDR1 and CDR2 are SNHLY and FYNNEI. This CDR3 has 14 residues. The CDR3 DNA reads as TGTGCCAGCAGTGGGGACAGGGGCACAGATACGCAGTATTTT. Residues: CASSGDRGTDTQYF. Full variable domain (outside the CDR3, taken from reference TRBV2 and TRBJ2-3): EPEVTQTPSHQVTQMGQEVILRCVPISNHLYFYWYRQILGQKVEFLVSFYNNEISEKSEIFDDQFSVERPDGSNFTLKIRSTKLEDSAMYFCASSGDRGTDTQYFGPGTRLTVL.

This chain links TRBV10-3 with TRBJ1-2; D ambiguous. Germline V lookup: CDR1 ENHRY, CDR2 SYGVKD. The CDR3 consists of 13 residues. V lost 5 bases to trimming and J lost 4 bases, with 11 bases between them. The CDR3 sequence: CAISLDSPYGYTF. As DNA, the CDR3 is TGTGCCATCAGTCTAGACTCCCCCTATGGCTACACCTTC.

V and J are TRBV10-3 and TRBJ1-1; 7 bases align to TRBD1. The germline CDR1 and CDR2 sequences are ENHRY and SYGVKD. The CDR3 spans 14 residues. The V and J ends lost 6 bases and 5 bases, in that order; junction bases with no gene match: 9. The CDR3 DNA reads TGTGCCATCAGCAGAAACAGGGGAGAAACTGAAGCTTTCTTT. Its translation: CAISRNRGETEAFF.

This clone was observed a single time. The chain joins TRBV2 to TRBJ1-2, with D unclear. Trimming pared 1 base from V and 0 bases from J, leaving 12 bases between. This CDR3 has 16 amino acids. Germline CDR1 reads SNHLY; CDR2 reads FYNNEI. The CDR3 loop reads CASSEVNYSANYGYTF. The CDR3 DNA reads as TGTGCCAGCAGTGAAGTTAACTATTCAGCTAACTATGGCTACACCTTC.

The rearrangement joins TRBV7-2 to TRBJ1-2, with D possibly matching TRBD1 (6 bases). This CDR3 spans 15 amino acids. V was shortened by 2 bases and J by 3 bases, with 13 bases between the two germline ends. Germline CDR1 and CDR2: SGHTA and FQGNSA. The CDR3 DNA follows: TGTGCCAGCAGCTTAATCGGGGGGGGCTACTATGGCTACACCTTC. Translation: CASSLIGGGYYGYTF.

This clone came up once. The V call is TRBV19, the J call TRBJ2-5, with TRBD1 as a possible D gene (6 bases). Germline V lookup: CDR1 LNHDA, CDR2 SQIVND (reference sequence). V dropped 7 bases and J dropped 4 bases, with 16 bases sitting between them. CDR3 length: 14 residues. CDR3 DNA: TGTGCCAGTACTGTGACAGGAGCTCGAGAGACCCAGTACTTC. Translating it yields CASTVTGARETQYF.

The chain uses TRBV7-2 and TRBJ1-1, with 7 positions matching TRBD1. Trimming removed 0 bases from V and 10 bases from J; junction bases left unmatched: 5. In germline, CDR1 is SGHTA, CDR2 FQGNSA. This CDR3 has 13 residues. The CDR3 nucleotides are TGTGCCAGCAGCTTAGCTTGGGGACAGAGAGCTTTCTTT. Translated: CASSLAWGQRAFF.

The rearrangement links TRBV4-3 to TRBJ2-2; a weak D match, TRBD2 (7 bases). The CDR3 runs 16 residues. V was pared by 0 bases and J by 6 bases, with 14 bases between. Per the germline V gene, CDR1 is LGHNA and CDR2 is YSLEER. This chain's CDR3 is CASSQERGLFAGELFF. The CDR3 DNA follows: TGCGCCAGCAGCCAAGAGCGGGGGCTGTTCGCCGGGGAGCTGTTTTTT.

A single count supports this clone. The chain employs TRBV9 and TRBJ1-6; possible D gene TRBD1, 6 bases. The CDR3 contains 13 residues. V lost 3 bases, J lost 11 bases, and 12 bases lay in between. Germline loops: CDR1 SGDLS, CDR2 YYNGEE. The CDR3 coding sequence is TGTGCCAGCAGCGCAGGGGTTTTGGCACCCCTCCACTTT. Translating gives CASSAGVLAPLHF.

The chain joins TRBV5-5 to TRBJ1-2; 9 bases are shared with TRBD1. V lost 7 bases, J lost 4 bases, and 11 bases stayed unmatched. This CDR3 is 15 amino acids long. Germline assignment: CDR1 SGHKS and CDR2 YYEKEE (reference sequence). The CDR3 DNA follows: TGTGCCAGCTTGGGACAGGGTCGGGAGGTCTATGGCTACACCTTC. It encodes CASLGQGREVYGYTF.

J is TRBJ1-1 and V is TRBV4-3; D is possibly TRBD1 (6 bases). V lost 4 bases to trimming and J lost 4 bases, with 16 bases between them. The CDR3 totals 15 residues. Germline V gene lookup returns CDR1 LGHNA and CDR2 YSLEER. The CDR3 here is CASSPTYGGSTEAFF. CDR3 in DNA: TGCGCCAGCAGCCCAACTTATGGGGGCAGCACTGAAGCTTTCTTT.

The gene calls are TRBV7-8 and TRBJ1-3, with D uncertain. CDR3 length: 16 residues. Germline CDR1 is SGHVS and CDR2 is FQNEAQ. Between the trimmed V and J ends, which lost 3 bases and 0 bases, there was a span of 12 bases. In nucleotides, the CDR3 is TGTGCCAGCAGCTTCGCGAGGGATGCCTCTGGAAACACCATATATTTT. It is translated as CASSFARDASGNTIYF.

This clone was recorded once. The chain uses TRBV24-1 and TRBJ1-5, with unresolved D. Germline V gene sequence: CDR1 KGHDR, CDR2 SFDVKD. This CDR3 comprises 14 residues. Trimming pared 5 bases from V and 4 bases from J, leaving 11 bases between. CDR3 bases: TGTGCCACCAGTGGTGGGCCCGATAATCAGCCCCAGCATTTT. Protein product: CATSGGPDNQPQHF.

The chain recombines TRBV4-3 with TRBJ2-7; a weak D match, TRBD1 (6 bases). From germline, CDR1 is LGHNA and CDR2 YSLEER. V was shortened by 1 base and J by 4 bases, with 14 bases between the two germline ends. The CDR3 is 15 amino acids. DNA for the CDR3: TGCGCCAGCAGCCAAGCGCCGGGACAACTGTACGAGCAGTACTTC. Its protein product is CASSQAPGQLYEQYF.

The chain has TRBV2 and TRBJ2-5; D not resolved. Germline CDR1 reads SNHLY; CDR2 reads FYNNEI. Trimming stripped 3 bases from V and 2 bases from J, with 10 bases between. The CDR3 extends over 14 amino acids. The CDR3 DNA reads as TGTGCCAGCAGTGAGTGGAGTAGACAAGAGACCCAGTACTTC. This sequence encodes CASSEWSRQETQYF.

The chain employs TRBV10-3 and TRBJ2-3, with D perhaps TRBD2 (6 bases). Germline V gene lookup returns CDR1 ENHRY and CDR2 SYGVKD. The CDR3 is 16 residues long. Deletions cut 4 bases from V and 1 base from J, with 15 bases between. This chain's CDR3 is CAISGQGGARTDTQYF. CDR3 DNA: TGTGCCATCAGTGGTCAAGGAGGGGCTCGCACAGATACGCAGTATTTT.

This chain uses TRBV6-2 or TRBV6-3 with TRBJ2-5, with a weak D call TRBD2 (6 bases). V was clipped by 5 bases and J by 7 bases, with 17 bases between them. The CDR3 extends over 14 amino acids. Germline assignment: CDR1 MNHEY and CDR2 SVGEGT. Written as DNA, the CDR3 is TGTGCCAGCAGTCCGACTAGGACCGCCGCGACCCAGTACTTC. It translates to CASSPTRTAATQYF.

The chain is built from TRBV19 and TRBJ2-3; no clear D. The CDR3 length is 14 residues. V gave up 5 bases and J gave up 6 bases, with 15 bases separating them. The germline CDR1 and CDR2 sequences are LNHDA and SQIVND (reference sequence). CDR3 amino acids: CASSEPGIDDTQYF. CDR3 bases: TGTGCCAGTAGTGAGCCAGGAATAGACGATACGCAGTATTTT.

The CDR3 DNA follows: TGCAGCGCCGAGGGCCAGGGGGCTTACGAGCAGTACTTC. This gives the protein CSAEGQGAYEQYF. J is TRBJ2-7 and V is TRBV29-1, with 8 bases lining up with TRBD1. V gave up 7 bases and J gave up 4 bases; unmatched junction bases: 9. Looked up from germline, CDR1 is SQVTM and CDR2 is ANQGSEA. The CDR3 has 13 residues.

This chain connects TRBV21-1 to TRBJ1-1; TRBD1, the D gene given by the table, was not confirmed from the DNA. TRBV21-1 is tagged as a pseudogene. The CDR3 has 16 residues. The CDR3 DNA follows: TGTGCCAGCAGCCTGGGACAGGGGACCTTGGACACTGAAGCTTTCTTT. Translation: CASSLGQGTLDTEAFF.

This rearrangement joins TRBV6-2 or TRBV6-3 to TRBJ1-2; D is unclear. CDR1 MNHEY and CDR2 SVGEGT come from the germline V gene. The germline V and J ends were trimmed by 0 bases and 2 bases, with 10 bases remaining between them. This CDR3 comprises 15 residues. CDR3: CASSYSWYTNYGYTF. CDR3 sequence (DNA): TGTGCCAGCAGTTACTCGTGGTACACAAACTATGGCTACACCTTC.

The V gene is TRBV10-3, the J gene TRBJ2-4, with 8 bases fitting TRBD1. The CDR3 covers 13 residues. In germline, CDR1 is ENHRY, CDR2 SYGVKD. With V trimmed by 8 bases and J by 8 bases, 8 bases remained unmatched. The CDR3 bases are TGTGCCATCGCCCAGGGGGCGTACGACATTCAGTACTTC. Its translation is CAIAQGAYDIQYF.

The J gene is TRBJ2-1, the V gene TRBV30, with TRBD2 matching over 13 bases. CDR3 length: 14 amino acids. CDR1 and CDR2 from the germline V gene are GTSNPN and SVGIG (reference sequence). The J segment lost 9 bases and the V segment lost 2 bases, leaving 4 bases of the junction unmatched. CDR3 coding DNA: TGTGCCTGGAGTACTAGCGGGGGGGCCGGTGAGCAGTTCTTC. Translating gives CAWSTSGGAGEQFF.